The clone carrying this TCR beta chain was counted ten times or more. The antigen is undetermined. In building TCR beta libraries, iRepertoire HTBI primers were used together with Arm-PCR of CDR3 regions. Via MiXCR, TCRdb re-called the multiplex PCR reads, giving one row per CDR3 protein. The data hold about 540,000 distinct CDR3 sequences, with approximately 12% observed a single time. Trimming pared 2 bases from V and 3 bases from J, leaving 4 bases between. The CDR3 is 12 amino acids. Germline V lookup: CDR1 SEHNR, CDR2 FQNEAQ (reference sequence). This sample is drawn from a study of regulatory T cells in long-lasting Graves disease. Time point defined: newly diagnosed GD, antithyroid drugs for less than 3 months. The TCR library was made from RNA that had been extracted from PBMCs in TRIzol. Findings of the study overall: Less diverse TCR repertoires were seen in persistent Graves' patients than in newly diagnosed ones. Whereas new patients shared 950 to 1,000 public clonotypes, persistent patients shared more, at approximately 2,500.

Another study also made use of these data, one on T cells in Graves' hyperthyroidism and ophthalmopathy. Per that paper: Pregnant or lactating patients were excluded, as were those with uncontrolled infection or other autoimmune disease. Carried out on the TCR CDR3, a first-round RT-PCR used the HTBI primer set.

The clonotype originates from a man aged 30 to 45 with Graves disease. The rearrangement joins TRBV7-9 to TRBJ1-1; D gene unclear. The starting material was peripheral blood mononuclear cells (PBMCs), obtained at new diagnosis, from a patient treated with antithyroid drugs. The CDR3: CASSLRYTEAFF. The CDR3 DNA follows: TGTGCCAGCAGCTTACGGTACACTGAAGCTTTCTTT. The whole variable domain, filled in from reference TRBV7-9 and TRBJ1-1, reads DTGVSQNPRHKITKRGQNVTFRCDPISEHNRLYWYRQTLGQGPEFLTYFQNEAQLEKSRLLSDRFSAERPKGSFSTLEIQRTEQGDSAMYLCASSLRYTEAFFGQGTRLTVV.